This TCR beta chain originates from a study of blood T cell repertoires in COVID-19. For the study at large: The samples span acute and convalescent COVID-19 from the United States, Italy and Spain. The analysed material was cDNA or gDNA that came from T cells, B-cell-depleted T cells, or PBMCs.

One Seattle source followed patients from active infection through their disease course. Per the authors' pipeline: Amplification of reference gene primers provided the estimated nucleated cell counts. Data came from immunoSEQ multiplex PCR; TCRdb stores just in-frame clones and leaves some out. The V and J calls and clone size were taken over from that table, and D and trimming were inferred from the DNA. Among hundreds of thousands of clones listed, around nine tenths were seen once. This CDR3 comprises 14 residues. Germline CDR1 is SGHRS and CDR2 is YFSETQ. V was clipped by 0 bases and J by 8 bases, with 14 bases between them.

The specimen was peripheral blood. The chain joins TRBV5-1 to TRBJ1-2; D gene uncertain. This receptor was taken from a man younger than 35 with COVID-19, enrolled during active disease. The CDR3 here is CASSLEGAGGGYTF. In DNA, the CDR3 is TGCGCCAGCAGCTTGGAAGGTGCGGGAGGCGGCTACACCTTC.